The rows below give T cell receptor beta chains drawn from one sample of a study of blood T cell repertoires in COVID-19. Assay: immunoSEQ multiplex PCR; the TCRdb copy retains only in-frame clones and omits some. The repertoire holds about 250,000 clones, just over 85% seen once, with 15% to 19% in the top ten. Sequencing was done on a sample of PBMCs or T cells enriched from blood (not recorded which). The source of these receptors is a man younger than 30 who had recovered from COVID-19. The CDR3 runs from the conserved cysteine through the conserved F or W. D genes are given only for firm matches. Size tells how often a clone was seen (once, few, many) or the class of an expanded clone, and some rows leave it out.

V: TRBV5-6
D: TRBD1
size: few
J: TRBJ2-2
CDR3: CASSSPGQGAADTGELFF
DNA: TGTGCCAGCAGCTCGCCGGGACAGGGGGCCGCAGACACCGGGGAGCTGTTTTTT

V: TRBV3-1/TRBV3-2
D: TRBD1
size: .
J: TRBJ1-2
CDR3: CASSHMGQEVGYTF
DNA: TGTGCCAGCAGCCATATGGGACAGGAGGTTGGCTACACCTTC

V: TRBV10-2
D: TRBD2
size: .
J: TRBJ2-3
CDR3: CASSAGLAGSTDTQYF
DNA: TGCGCCAGCAGTGCGGGACTAGCGGGTAGCACAGATACGCAGTATTTT

V: TRBV19
D: TRBD1
size: few
J: TRBJ1-5
CDR3: CATQDRGYQPQHF
DNA: TGTGCCACCCAGGACAGGGGGTATCAGCCCCAGCATTTT

V: TRBV2
D: .
size: once
J: TRBJ1-5
CDR3: CASRDNSGVNQPQHF
DNA: TGTGCCAGCAGGGACAACAGTGGGGTCAATCAGCCCCAGCATTTT

V: TRBV12-5
D: TRBD1
size: .
J: TRBJ2-1
CDR3: CASGFPDREVNNEQFF
DNA: TGTGCTAGTGGTTTCCCGGACAGGGAAGTCAACAATGAGCAGTTCTTC

V: TRBV6-5
D: TRBD2
size: .
J: TRBJ2-1
CDR3: CASRLLAGGRNEQFF
DNA: TGTGCCAGCAGGTTACTAGCGGGAGGGCGAAATGAGCAGTTCTTC

V: TRBV16
D: TRBD2
size: few
J: TRBJ2-3
CDR3: CASSQSPGLAAQYF
DNA: TGTGCCAGCAGCCAATCCCCTGGACTAGCGGCGCAGTATTTT

V: TRBV7-8
D: .
size: few
J: TRBJ1-1
CDR3: CASSTTSPLNTEAFF
DNA: TGTGCCAGCAGCACAACCAGTCCGCTGAACACTGAAGCTTTCTTT

V: TRBV11-3
D: .
size: .
J: TRBJ1-2
CDR3: CASSSNGGAYTF
DNA: TGTGCCAGCAGCTCTAATGGGGGCGCCTACACCTTC

V: TRBV11-3
D: TRBD1
size: .
J: TRBJ2-7
CDR3: CASSLGLTGLQYF
DNA: TGTGCCAGCAGCTTAGGGCTGACAGGGCTCCAGTACTTC

V: TRBV3-1/TRBV3-2
D: .
size: .
J: TRBJ1-6
CDR3: CASSQDLGDMRSPLHF
DNA: TGTGCCAGCAGCCAAGATCTTGGGGACATGCGTTCACCCCTCCACTTT

V: TRBV30
D: .
size: .
J: TRBJ2-7
CDR3: CAWSYGGRNEQYF
DNA: TGTGCCTGGAGTTATGGAGGGCGCAACGAGCAGTACTTC

V: TRBV24-1
D: .
size: .
J: TRBJ2-5
CDR3: CATSDRKAGLQETQYF
DNA: TGTGCCACCAGTGACCGCAAGGCGGGGCTGCAAGAGACCCAGTACTTC

V: TRBV27
D: .
size: .
J: TRBJ1-2
CDR3: CASSLGQGLGYTF
DNA: TGTGCCAGCAGTTTGGGCCAGGGCTTAGGCTACACCTTC

V: TRBV9
D: .
size: .
J: TRBJ2-3
CDR3: CASSPRGAPSTDTQYF
DNA: TGTGCCAGCAGCCCCCGGGGAGCCCCAAGCACAGATACGCAGTATTTT

V: TRBV11-2
D: TRBD1
size: .
J: TRBJ2-7
CDR3: CASSFGTGSYEQYF
DNA: TGTGCCAGCAGCTTTGGGACAGGCTCCTACGAGCAGTACTTC

V: TRBV2
D: .
size: .
J: TRBJ2-2
CDR3: CASLEENRVGELFF
DNA: TGTGCCAGCCTAGAAGAAAACCGAGTCGGGGAGCTGTTTTTT

V: TRBV18
D: TRBD1
size: few
J: TRBJ1-1
CDR3: CASSPRQGDRNTEAFF
DNA: TGTGCCAGCTCACCCCGACAGGGGGACAGGAACACTGAAGCTTTCTTT

V: TRBV12-2
D: .
size: .
J: TRBJ1-5
CDR3: CASRLNRGSLYSNQPQHF
DNA: TGTGCAAGTCGCCTAAACAGGGGGAGCCTTTATAGCAATCAGCCCCAGCATTTT

V: TRBV28
D: .
size: .
J: TRBJ1-5
CDR3: CASSTSSTNQPQHF
DNA: TGTGCCAGCTCAACATCTAGTACCAATCAGCCCCAGCATTTT

V: TRBV7-8
D: TRBD2
size: few
J: TRBJ2-5
CDR3: CASSQGASGEKETQYF
DNA: TGTGCCAGCAGCCAAGGGGCCAGCGGGGAAAAAGAGACCCAGTACTTC

V: TRBV5-1
D: TRBD1
size: .
J: TRBJ1-6
CDR3: CASSTGDSYNSPLHF
DNA: TGCGCCAGCAGCACGGGGGACAGTTATAATTCACCCCTCCACTTT

V: TRBV18
D: TRBD1
size: .
J: TRBJ2-3
CDR3: CASSPRQVGQGTDTQYF
DNA: TGTGCCAGCTCACCACGTCAGGTGGGACAGGGCACAGATACGCAGTATTTT

V: TRBV3-1/TRBV3-2
D: TRBD1
size: .
J: TRBJ1-2
CDR3: CASSQEWGQGNYGYTF
DNA: TGTGCCAGCAGCCAAGAATGGGGACAGGGTAACTATGGCTACACCTTC

V: TRBV7-9
D: .
size: .
J: TRBJ2-7
CDR3: CASSRGQFYEQYF
DNA: TGTGCCAGCAGCCGAGGACAGTTCTACGAGCAGTACTTC

V: TRBV27
D: .
size: .
J: TRBJ1-1
CDR3: CASKEQGLVEAFF
DNA: TGTGCCAGCAAAGAACAGGGATTGGTCGAAGCTTTCTTT

V: TRBV13
D: .
size: once
J: TRBJ2-7
CDR3: CASSFRFRPTYEQYF
DNA: TGTGCCAGCAGCTTCAGATTTCGCCCGACCTACGAGCAGTACTTC

V: TRBV7-9
D: .
size: .
J: TRBJ1-1
CDR3: CASSLGGGPGEAFF
DNA: TGTGCCAGCAGCTTAGGTGGTGGGCCCGGTGAAGCTTTCTTT

V: TRBV19
D: .
size: .
J: TRBJ2-2
CDR3: CASSITGKVTGELFF
DNA: TGTGCCAGTAGTATAACAGGGAAGGTCACCGGGGAGCTGTTTTTT

V: TRBV11-2
D: .
size: .
J: TRBJ2-1
CDR3: CASSLFGPASRDNEQFF
DNA: TGTGCCAGCAGCTTATTTGGACCGGCTAGCAGAGACAATGAGCAGTTCTTC

V: TRBV4-2
D: TRBD1
size: .
J: TRBJ1-3
CDR3: CASSQESTGRGNTIYF
DNA: TGTGCCAGCAGCCAAGAGTCGACAGGGCGAGGAAACACCATATATTTT

V: TRBV15
D: .
size: .
J: TRBJ1-1
CDR3: CATSRDRLEGRAFF
DNA: TGTGCCACCAGCAGAGATAGGTTGGAGGGAAGGGCTTTCTTT

V: TRBV15
D: TRBD1
size: .
J: TRBJ1-1
CDR3: CATRDRASAGTEAFF
DNA: TGTGCCACCCGGGACAGGGCATCAGCGGGCACTGAAGCTTTCTTT

V: TRBV11-2
D: TRBD2
size: .
J: TRBJ2-1
CDR3: CASSVGTSGGALDEQFF
DNA: TGTGCCAGCAGCGTAGGGACTAGCGGGGGGGCCCTCGATGAGCAGTTCTTC

V: TRBV5-4
D: .
size: .
J: TRBJ1-1
CDR3: CASSLPRGETEAFF
DNA: TGTGCCAGCAGCTTGCCCCGGGGGGAAACTGAAGCTTTCTTT

V: TRBV7-9
D: .
size: .
J: TRBJ1-3
CDR3: CASSLAGRSSGNTIYF
DNA: TGTGCCAGCAGCTTAGCAGGGAGGAGCTCTGGAAACACCATATATTTT

V: TRBV6-5
D: TRBD1
size: .
J: TRBJ1-4
CDR3: CASRSRDRGNEKLFF
DNA: TGTGCCAGCAGAAGCCGGGACAGGGGTAATGAAAAACTGTTTTTT

V: TRBV19
D: .
size: few
J: TRBJ2-5
CDR3: CASSIDGLVETQYF
DNA: TGTGCCAGTAGTATAGATGGACTTGTTGAGACCCAGTACTTC

V: TRBV6-5
D: .
size: .
J: TRBJ1-2
CDR3: CASSYSNSYGYTF
DNA: TGTGCCAGCAGTTACTCAAACAGCTATGGCTACACCTTC

V: TRBV21-1
D: .
size: .
J: TRBJ2-5
CDR3: CAAGTGGRQETQYF
DNA: TGTGCCGCGGGGACAGGGGGCCGACAAGAGACCCAGTACTTC

V: TRBV7-9
D: .
size: .
J: TRBJ1-5
CDR3: CASSLTGGWNQPQHF
DNA: TGTGCCAGCAGCTTAACGGGGGGTTGGAATCAGCCCCAGCATTTT

V: TRBV25-1
D: .
size: .
J: TRBJ2-1
CDR3: CASSGVGGASSYNEQFF
DNA: TGTGCCAGCAGTGGGGTTGGGGGGGCGAGCTCCTACAATGAGCAGTTCTTC

V: TRBV19
D: .
size: .
J: TRBJ2-5
CDR3: CASSIDLRGTQYF
DNA: TGTGCCAGTAGTATCGATCTACGAGGGACCCAGTACTTC

V: TRBV25-1
D: .
size: .
J: TRBJ1-4
CDR3: CASSVGRVEEKLFF
DNA: TGTGCCAGCAGTGTTGGGAGGGTCGAAGAAAAACTGTTTTTT

V: TRBV19
D: .
size: .
J: TRBJ1-5
CDR3: CASSMWGAEYSNQPQHF
DNA: TGTGCCAGTAGTATGTGGGGCGCAGAATATAGCAATCAGCCCCAGCATTTT

V: TRBV14
D: .
size: .
J: TRBJ1-3
CDR3: CASSQASVLNTIYF
DNA: TGTGCCAGCAGCCAAGCCAGCGTTCTTAACACCATATATTTT

V: TRBV6-5
D: TRBD1
size: .
J: TRBJ2-1
CDR3: CAIRGRYNEQFF
DNA: TGTGCCATCAGGGGGCGGTACAATGAGCAGTTCTTC

V: TRBV6-6
D: TRBD1
size: few
J: TRBJ2-7
CDR3: CASSYTGQGEQYF
DNA: TGTGCCAGCAGTTACACAGGACAGGGCGAGCAGTACTTC

V: TRBV30
D: .
size: .
J: TRBJ1-1
CDR3: CAWSAGGGYTEAFF
DNA: TGTGCCTGGAGTGCCGGGGGGGGGTATACTGAAGCTTTCTTT

V: TRBV5-4
D: .
size: .
J: TRBJ2-1
CDR3: CASSLAGRRNEQFF
DNA: TGTGCCAGCAGCTTGGCAGGTCGTCGCAATGAGCAGTTCTTC

V: TRBV29-1
D: TRBD1
size: .
J: TRBJ1-6
CDR3: CSARQGNSPLHF
DNA: TGCAGCGCCCGACAGGGGAATTCACCCCTCCACTTT

V: TRBV11-2
D: TRBD2
size: .
J: TRBJ2-5
CDR3: CASSLGTSGGAMETQYF
DNA: TGTGCCAGCAGCTTAGGTACTAGCGGGGGCGCGATGGAGACCCAGTACTTC

V: TRBV28
D: .
size: once
J: TRBJ2-7
CDR3: CASSPAGLLNSYEQYF
DNA: TGTGCCAGCAGCCCAGCAGGGCTACTGAACTCCTACGAGCAGTACTTC

V: TRBV9
D: .
size: .
J: TRBJ2-2
CDR3: CASSVVRLQNTGELFF
DNA: TGTGCCAGCAGCGTAGTTCGACTACAGAACACCGGGGAGCTGTTTTTT